The 29 T cell receptor beta chains reported below all come from one sample, sequenced in a study of cytomegalovirus exposure and HLA in healthy donors (dated by TCRdb to about 2017). Library prep was done by the immunoSEQ multiplex PCR assay. A mixture of 60 forward primers for TCR Vbeta segments and 13 reverse primers for TCR Jbeta segments was used in the multiplex PCR. TCRdb provides this immuneACCESS table in a form limited to in-frame rearrangements. Some clones are lacking; in checked studies, under half of them reflect an unresolved V gene, and why the rest are absent is not known. The sample table contains approximately 200,000 clones; only one count was recorded for 70% to 80% of them. Over 1.5% of the sample lies in the top ten. The sample was PBMCs. These receptors were obtained from a girl between 5 and 17 years old in good health and CMV-seropositive.

The chain has TRBV11-2 and TRBJ2-5; TRBD2 might be the D (6 bases). V shed 2 bases and J shed 3 bases, with 10 bases lying between them. There are 14 residues in the CDR3. CDR1 is SGHAT and CDR2 is FQNNGV in the germline V gene. CDR3: CASSLSAGKETQYF. The CDR3 nucleotides read TGTGCCAGCAGCTTATCCGCGGGGAAAGAGACCCAGTACTTC.

The chain carries TRBV7-2 and TRBJ2-5, with 10 bases identical to TRBD2. J lost 5 bases, V lost 6 bases, and 6 bases had no gene match. The CDR3 is 14 amino acids. Germline CDR1 reads SGHTA; CDR2 reads FQGNSA. The CDR3 loop is CASSSGGSWETQYF. For the CDR3, the DNA is TGTGCCAGCAGTAGCGGGGGGTCCTGGGAGACCCAGTACTTC.

The chain has TRBV4-1 and TRBJ2-1; weak D call: TRBD2 (5 bases). V was shortened by 0 bases and J by 9 bases, with 12 bases between the two germline ends. The CDR3 has 14 amino acids. The germline CDR1 and CDR2 sequences are MGHRA and YSYEKL. The CDR3 spells CASSQDDLAFEQFF. The CDR3 DNA is TGCGCCAGCAGCCAAGATGATCTAGCTTTTGAGCAGTTCTTC.

The chain couples TRBV5-6 to TRBJ1-1; 9 positions agree with TRBD1. This CDR3 has 16 residues. After removal of 3 bases from V and 0 bases from J, the junction contained 6 bases not matched to a gene. Per the germline V gene, CDR1 is SGHDT and CDR2 is YYEEEE. CDR3 DNA sequence: TGTGCCAGCAGCTCACAGGGGGCGCGGATGAACACTGAAGCTTTCTTT. Translated, it gives CASSSQGARMNTEAFF.

This clone showed up just once. The rearrangement links TRBV7-6 to TRBJ1-3, with D perhaps TRBD1 (5 bases). Germline values: CDR1 SGHVS, CDR2 FNYEAQ. This CDR3 has 15 residues. Trimming took off 1 base at V and 2 bases at J, with 9 bases between the two ends. The DNA for the CDR3 is TGTGCCAGCAGCTTAGAGGGGCGTGCTGGAAACACCATATATTTT. It specifies CASSLEGRAGNTIYF. Complete variable domain (other parts from reference TRBV7-6 and TRBJ1-3): GAGVSQSPRYKVTKRGQDVALRCDPISGHVSLYWYRQALGQGPEFLTYFNYEAQQDKSGLPNDRFSAERPEGSISTLTIQRTEQRDSAMYRCASSLEGRAGNTIYFGEGSWLTVV.

This clone was seen just once. The chain links TRBV7-9 to TRBJ1-1; D possibly corresponds to TRBD1 (6 bases). The CDR3 loop spans 14 amino acids. With 0 bases removed from V and 5 bases from J, the gap between germline ends came to 10 bases. The germline CDR1 and CDR2 sequences are SEHNR and FQNEAQ (reference sequence). This chain's CDR3 is CASSLAGAGTEAFF. The DNA for the CDR3 is TGTGCCAGCAGCTTAGCGGGGGCCGGAACTGAAGCTTTCTTT.

V gene TRBV4-2 combines with J gene TRBJ2-7; D is possibly TRBD2 (6 bases). This CDR3 spans 14 amino acids. Looked up from germline, CDR1 is LGHNA and CDR2 is YNFKEQ. Trimming shortened V by 4 bases and J by 4 bases, and 14 bases separated the two germline ends. The CDR3 sequence is CASSLGTGEYEQYF. In DNA form, the CDR3 reads TGTGCCAGCAGCCTCGGGACTGGAGAATACGAGCAGTACTTC.

V and J are TRBV29-1 and TRBJ2-3; D is possibly TRBD2 (5 bases). Trimming shortened V by 4 bases and J by 6 bases, and 8 bases separated the two germline ends. The CDR3 is 11 residues long. CDR1 and CDR2 (germline): SQVTM, ANQGSEA. CDR3 region: CSVVVADTQYF. As DNA, the CDR3 is TGCAGCGTTGTGGTAGCGGATACGCAGTATTTT.

This clone was seen once. The chain carries TRBV4-1 and TRBJ2-2; perhaps TRBD2 as D (6 bases). Germline CDR1 reads MGHRA; CDR2 reads YSYEKL. This CDR3 has 15 residues. Trimming removed 4 bases from V and 2 bases from J, with 11 bases in between. The CDR3 sequence: CASSRGTLNTGELFF. The CDR3 region has the DNA TGCGCCAGCAGCCGCGGGACTCTTAACACCGGGGAGCTGTTTTTT.

The chain links TRBV10-3 to TRBJ1-2; D is perhaps TRBD1 (5 bases). The CDR3 consists of 13 residues. Germline CDR1 reads ENHRY; CDR2 reads SYGVKD. V was shortened by 3 bases and J by 11 bases, with 16 bases between the two germline ends. This chain's CDR3 is CAISDLAEGNYTF. The CDR3 DNA reads as TGTGCCATCAGTGATTTAGCGGAGGGGAATTACACCTTC.

The chain is built from TRBV30 and TRBJ2-2, with unresolved D. The CDR3 length is 11 residues. CDR1 is GTSNPN, CDR2 SVGIG, per germline (reference sequence). V lost 3 bases, J lost 6 bases, and 5 bases lay in between. Here the CDR3 DNA reads TGTGCCTGGAGCGGGTCCGGGGAGCTGTTTTTT. This codes for CAWSGSGELFF.

This clone was seen only once. The chain employs TRBV5-8 and TRBJ1-5, with 9 nucleotides matching TRBD1. This CDR3 has 15 residues. Germline V CDR1 and CDR2: SGHTS, YDEGEE. V shed 3 bases and J 4 bases; nucleotides not matched to a gene: 5. The CDR3 here is CASSSGQGDNQPQHF. For the CDR3, the DNA is TGTGCCAGCAGCTCGGGACAGGGAGATAATCAGCCCCAGCATTTT.

The chain links TRBV6-5 to TRBJ1-5; 11 bases are a match to TRBD1. The CDR3 sequence is 15 residues long. The junction had 9 bases not matched to a gene; V was cut back by 8 bases and J by 6 bases. CDR1 and CDR2 (germline): MNHEY, SVGAGI. The CDR3 loop is CASRPDRGLGQPQHF. In nucleotides, the CDR3 is TGTGCCAGCCGCCCGGACAGGGGGCTGGGTCAGCCCCAGCATTTT.

This clone was seen a handful of times. V is TRBV29-1 and J is TRBJ1-6, with 11 bases identical to TRBD1. The CDR3 spans 13 residues. Per the germline V gene, CDR1 is SQVTM and CDR2 is ANQGSEA. Trimming removed 5 bases from V and 8 bases from J; junction bases left unmatched: 2. For the CDR3, the DNA is TGCAGCGTTCCGGGACAGGGGGATTCACCCCTCCACTTT. Translation gives CSVPGQGDSPLHF.

This clone was recorded only once. The rearrangement links TRBV6-1 to TRBJ2-3; tentative D call: TRBD1 (5 bases). The V and J ends lost 11 bases and 0 bases respectively, with 12 bases between them. This CDR3 region has 13 residues. Germline V gene sequence: CDR1 MNHNS, CDR2 SASEGT. Here the CDR3 DNA reads TGTGCCGGCCGACAGACTAGCACAGATACGCAGTATTTT. It encodes CAGRQTSTDTQYF.

The V and J genes are TRBV25-1 and TRBJ2-3; 10 positions agree with TRBD1. Germline assignment: CDR1 MGHDK and CDR2 SYGVNS. The J segment lost 6 bases and the V segment lost 1 base, leaving 7 bases of the junction unmatched. This CDR3 comprises 16 residues. As DNA, the CDR3 is TGTGCCAGCAGTGAATTTGGGACAGGGGCTTCGGATACGCAGTATTTT. Translated: CASSEFGTGASDTQYF.

CDR3 sequence: CATSRGLAGSTDTQYF. The CDR3 bases are TGTGCCACCAGCAGAGGACTAGCGGGGAGCACAGATACGCAGTATTTT. The chain carries TRBV15 and TRBJ2-3; 11 bases agree with TRBD2. V was pared by 1 base and J by 0 bases, with 0 bases of the junction left unmatched. The CDR3 covers 16 residues. CDR1 is LNHNV and CDR2 is YYDKDF in the germline V gene (reference sequence).

The CDR3 coding sequence is TGTGCCAGCAGCTTTAACTCGGGACAGCCGACAGATACGCAGTATTTT. Amino acids: CASSFNSGQPTDTQYF. The rearrangement links TRBV7-2 to TRBJ2-3, with 7 nucleotides matching TRBD1. This CDR3 comprises 16 residues. From germline, CDR1 is SGHTA and CDR2 FQGNSA. The junction had 9 bases not matched to a gene; V was cut back by 3 bases and J by 3 bases.

The chain uses TRBV19 and TRBJ2-3; D is unclear. V was clipped by 6 bases and J by 2 bases, with 18 bases between them. Germline CDR1 and CDR2: LNHDA and SQIVND (reference sequence). The CDR3 runs to 16 residues. CDR3 coding DNA: TGTGCCAGTAGCAATGTACGGGTCCCACACACAGATACGCAGTATTTT. It yields the protein CASSNVRVPHTDTQYF. The entire variable domain, with the rest obtained from reference TRBV19 and TRBJ2-3, is as follows: DGGITQSPKYLFRKEGQNVTLSCEQNLNHDAMYWYRQDPGQGLRLIYYSQIVNDFQKGDIAEGYSVSREKKESFPLTVTSAQKNPTAFYLCASSNVRVPHTDTQYFGPGTRLTVL.

V usage is TRBV29-1 and J usage is TRBJ2-5, with D perhaps TRBD2 (6 bases). CDR1 is SQVTM, CDR2 ANQGSEA, per germline. This CDR3 is built from 13 residues. Trimming left V 8 bases short and J 5 bases short, with 18 bases between. The CDR3 protein is CSSSGEGTETQYF. CDR3 bases: TGCAGCTCCTCGGGGGAAGGGACCGAGACCCAGTACTTC.

V usage is TRBV7-9 and J usage is TRBJ1-3, with D unclear. CDR3 length: 13 residues. Trimming removed 8 bases from V and 2 bases from J, with 10 bases in between. The V gene's germline CDR1 is SEHNR and CDR2 FQNEAQ (reference sequence). This CDR3 is CASDRGPGNTIYF. The CDR3 DNA is TGTGCCAGCGATCGGGGTCCTGGAAACACCATATATTTT.

The chain's CDR3 is CASSLMGLAGGYEQFF. In nucleotides, the CDR3 is TGTGCCAGCTCACTGATGGGACTAGCGGGGGGTTATGAGCAGTTCTTC. The genes are TRBV18 and TRBJ2-1, with TRBD2 matching 15 bases. CDR1 and CDR2 (germline): KGHSH, LQKENI. The CDR3 contains 16 residues. The junction had 6 bases not matched to a gene; V was cut back by 4 bases and J by 8 bases.

V gene TRBV6-5 combines with J gene TRBJ2-4, with 7 bases fitting TRBD1. J gave up 5 bases and V 2 bases, and 6 bases lay outside the gene matches. Germline V lookup: CDR1 MNHEY, CDR2 SVGAGI. The CDR3 spans 15 residues. The CDR3 bases are TGTGCCAGCAGTTACCTTACTGACAGGGAAAACATTCAGTACTTC. It specifies CASSYLTDRENIQYF.

This chain uses TRBV4-3 with TRBJ2-7, with 8 bases identical to TRBD2. The CDR3 extends over 16 amino acids. The germline gives CDR1 LGHNA, CDR2 YSLEER. Trimming took 0 bases from V and 2 from J; bases not matched to a gene: 6. The CDR3 sequence: CASSQESQRGTYEQYF. Here the CDR3 DNA reads TGCGCCAGCAGCCAAGAATCCCAGCGGGGGACCTACGAGCAGTACTTC.

This clone appeared a single time. The CDR3 sequence: CAGGGGHEQYF. CDR3 sequence (DNA): TGTGCCGGGGGGGGCGGCCACGAGCAGTACTTC. V is TRBV2 and J is TRBJ2-7; possible D gene TRBD2, 7 bases. The CDR3 extends over 11 amino acids. The V and J ends lost 11 bases and 5 bases respectively, with 13 bases between them. The germline V gene has CDR1 SNHLY and CDR2 FYNNEI.

V is TRBV4-3 and J is TRBJ2-7; no definite D call. This CDR3 has 16 amino acids. Germline values: CDR1 LGHNA, CDR2 YSLEER. Trimming left V 1 base short and J 0 bases short, with 13 bases between. DNA for the CDR3: TGCGCCAGCAGCCAAGTCATCCAGGTACCCTCCTACGAGCAGTACTTC. Translated, it gives CASSQVIQVPSYEQYF.

Concerning this clone: At one end the junction does not follow the germline gene, possibly because of a read error. The genes are TRBV6-1 and TRBJ2-7, with D possibly matching TRBD1 (6 bases). Germline-derived CDR1 and CDR2 are MNHNS and SASEGT. This CDR3 contains 11 residues. The DNA for the CDR3 is TGTGCCAGCAGTGAGACAGGCTTTCGGATCTTC. Translation gives CASSETGFRIF.

The genes are TRBV6-5 and TRBJ1-2, with no clear D. CDR3 length: 14 residues. Trimming left V 5 bases short and J 6 bases short, with 16 bases between. Germline loops: CDR1 MNHEY, CDR2 SVGAGI. CDR3 protein: CASSPQEIMNGYTF. The CDR3 DNA is TGTGCCAGCAGTCCCCAGGAAATTATGAATGGCTACACCTTC.

This sequence joins TRBV6-5 and TRBJ2-3; 9 bases are a match to TRBD2. J gave up 4 bases and V 6 bases, and 5 bases lay outside the gene matches. The germline CDR1 and CDR2 sequences are MNHEY and SVGAGI. The CDR3 is made up of 14 amino acids. CDR3 sequence: CASRSGGNADTQYF. CDR3 in DNA: TGTGCCAGCAGGAGCGGGGGGAATGCAGATACGCAGTATTTT.